The rows below give T cell receptor beta chains drawn from one sample of a study of beta chain features in type 1 diabetes. Profiling relied on immunoSEQ multiplex PCR, and the TCRdb table lists in-frame clones only, not all of them. Of 150,000 to 190,000 clones in the sample, around 10% are singletons; the top ten hold around 0.5%. The specimen was central memory CD4+ T cells from blood. The receptors derive from a man aged 30 to 45 with type 1 diabetes. CDR3s include the opening cysteine and the closing phenylalanine or tryptophan. The D gene is left open where the match is weak. Clone size, where shown, is once, few, many, or a class for clones that have expanded.

j_call	v_call	clone_size	d_call	cdr3_aa	cdr3_nt
TRBJ1-1	TRBV6-4	few	NA	CASSDFRTGQAFF	TGTGCCAGCAGTGACTTCCGGACTGGACAAGCTTTCTTT
TRBJ1-5	TRBV7-2	NA	NA	CASSFGTSTQPQHF	TGTGCCAGCAGCTTTGGGACATCTACCCAGCCCCAGCATTTT
TRBJ2-7	TRBV7-9	few	TRBD2	CASSFYRAGAYEQYF	TGTGCCAGCAGCTTTTACCGAGCGGGAGCCTACGAGCAGTACTTC
TRBJ2-4	TRBV11-1	NA	TRBD1	CASSLGQGNIQYF	TGTGCCAGCAGCCTGGGACAGGGAAACATTCAGTACTTC
TRBJ2-7	TRBV5-1	few	NA	CASSLRGTTYEQYF	TGCGCCAGCAGCTTGAGGGGAACAACCTACGAGCAGTACTTC
TRBJ2-5	TRBV5-1	few	NA	CASSRMGTFQETQYF	TGCGCCAGCAGCCGGATGGGGACTTTCCAAGAGACCCAGTACTTC
TRBJ1-1	TRBV19	few	NA	CASSNLVNTEAFF	TGTGCCAGTTCTAACCTGGTGAACACTGAAGCTTTCTTT
TRBJ2-3	TRBV4-1	few	NA	CASSQDLGGTTDTQYF	TGCGCCAGCAGCCAAGATTTAGGGGGTACCACAGATACGCAGTATTTT
TRBJ1-2	TRBV29-1	NA	NA	CSVQGGYGYTF	TGCAGCGTTCAGGGTGGCTATGGCTACACCTTC
TRBJ2-5	TRBV6-4	few	NA	CASSDSPSPQETQYF	TGTGCCAGCAGTGACTCGCCTAGCCCTCAAGAGACCCAGTACTTC
TRBJ2-5	TRBV7-2	NA	NA	CASSLVSGGARGQYF	TGTGCCAGCAGCTTAGTTAGCGGAGGGGCTCGAGGCCAGTACTTC
TRBJ1-1	TRBV5-1	few	TRBD1	CASSLGLRTGGVKAFF	TGCGCCAGCAGCTTAGGTCTTCGGACAGGGGGGGTTAAAGCTTTCTTT
TRBJ2-3	TRBV6-4	few	TRBD2	CASSAQSSGDTQYF	TGTGCCAGCAGTGCCCAGTCTAGCGGAGATACGCAGTATTTT
TRBJ2-1	TRBV28	NA	NA	CASSLLTREQFF	TGTGCCAGCAGTTTACTCACTCGGGAGCAGTTCTTC
TRBJ1-2	TRBV7-2	many	NA	CASSLASREDGYTF	TGTGCCAGCAGCTTAGCGAGCAGGGAAGATGGCTACACCTTC
TRBJ1-4	TRBV5-1	few	NA	CASSADSYSTNEKLFF	TGCGCCAGCAGCGCGGACAGCTACTCAACTAATGAAAAACTGTTTTTT
TRBJ2-1	TRBV28	few	TRBD1	CASSSSDRGGNEQFF	TGTGCCAGCAGTTCCTCGGACAGGGGGGGCAATGAGCAGTTCTTC
TRBJ2-3	TRBV28	few	TRBD2	CASSLGLAGGPTDTQYF	TGTGCCAGCAGTCTGGGACTAGCGGGAGGGCCGACAGATACGCAGTATTTT
TRBJ2-7	TRBV14	few	NA	CASSPQYGEQYF	TGTGCCAGCAGCCCTCAGTATGGCGAGCAGTACTTC
TRBJ1-5	TRBV18	NA	NA	CASSPEYRQPQHF	TGTGCCAGCTCACCGGAGTATCGTCAGCCCCAGCATTTT
TRBJ2-7	TRBV29-1	NA	TRBD1	CSVESDRDYEQYF	TGCAGCGTTGAGAGCGACAGGGATTACGAGCAGTACTTC
TRBJ2-5	TRBV5-1	NA	NA	CASSRGSPGQETQYF	TGCGCCAGCAGCCGAGGGTCGCCCGGGCAAGAGACCCAGTACTTC
TRBJ2-5	TRBV9	NA	TRBD2	CASSVGRTSGGQETQYF	TGTGCCAGCAGCGTAGGACGGACTAGCGGGGGCCAAGAGACCCAGTACTTC
TRBJ2-1	TRBV5-4	few	TRBD2	CASSQTSPGLDEQFF	TGTGCCAGCAGCCAGACTAGCCCCGGGCTGGATGAGCAGTTCTTC
TRBJ2-2	TRBV7-8	few	NA	CASSMLARRLRNPGELFF	TGTGCCAGCAGCATGTTAGCGCGGAGGTTGCGCAACCCCGGGGAGCTGTTTTTT
TRBJ2-3	TRBV30	few	TRBD2	CAWNRGRSGKEDTQYF	TGTGCCTGGAACCGGGGACGGAGCGGGAAGGAAGATACGCAGTATTTT
TRBJ2-3	TRBV11-2	few	NA	CASSLSPRVGTDTQYF	TGTGCCAGCAGCTTATCCCCCAGGGTTGGCACAGATACGCAGTATTTT
TRBJ1-1	TRBV28	few	NA	CASSTQTAGRTEAFF	TGTGCCAGCAGTACTCAGACGGCGGGGAGAACTGAAGCTTTCTTT
TRBJ1-3	TRBV7-3	NA	NA	CASSVSAGSGNTIYF	TGTGCCAGCAGCGTCTCCGCAGGGTCTGGAAACACCATATATTTT
TRBJ2-1	TRBV10-3	NA	NA	CAISVKGGRGDEQFF	TGTGCCATCAGCGTTAAAGGGGGTCGGGGCGATGAGCAGTTCTTC
TRBJ1-2	TRBV28	NA	NA	CASSSPHMNYGYTF	TGTGCCAGCAGTTCCCCACACATGAACTATGGCTACACCTTC
TRBJ1-5	TRBV7-2	few	TRBD1	CASSFTGVGNQPQHF	TGTGCCAGCAGCTTCACAGGGGTGGGCAATCAGCCCCAGCATTTT
TRBJ1-1	TRBV18	few	NA	CASSEKVRTAGPNTEAFF	TGTGCCAGCTCCGAAAAGGTGCGGACAGCAGGCCCGAACACTGAAGCTTTCTTT
TRBJ2-1	TRBV29-1	NA	NA	CSVEVLSDEQFF	TGCAGCGTTGAAGTGTTGTCTGATGAGCAGTTCTTC
TRBJ2-1	TRBV10-3	NA	TRBD2	CATGGLAGGSSYNEQFF	TGTGCCACGGGGGGGCTAGCGGGAGGGAGCTCCTACAATGAGCAGTTCTTC
TRBJ2-7	TRBV7-3	NA	TRBD2	CASSLGTRDEQYF	TGTGCCAGCAGCCTCGGGACTAGAGACGAGCAGTACTTC
TRBJ2-5	TRBV11-2	NA	NA	CASSLLLVAETQYF	TGTGCCAGCAGCTTACTACTAGTGGCTGAGACCCAGTACTTC
TRBJ1-2	TRBV5-1	few	NA	CASSWGVQGSGYTF	TGCGCCAGCAGCTGGGGGGTGCAGGGTAGCGGCTACACCTTC
TRBJ2-7	TRBV27	few	NA	CASRTLGGGSSYEQYF	TGTGCCAGCAGAACTCTAGGAGGAGGTTCCTCCTACGAGCAGTACTTC
TRBJ1-5	TRBV10-3	few	TRBD1	CAISTGESNQPQHF	TGTGCCATCAGTACAGGGGAGAGCAATCAGCCCCAGCATTTT
TRBJ1-1	TRBV19	few	NA	CASSLRGTEAFF	TGTGCCAGTAGTCTTAGGGGCACTGAAGCTTTCTTT
TRBJ2-1	TRBV2	NA	TRBD2	CASSSTSGVYNEQFF	TGTGCCAGCAGTAGCACTAGCGGGGTCTACAATGAGCAGTTCTTC
TRBJ2-2	TRBV4-2	few	NA	CASRLDDANTGELFF	TGTGCCAGCAGACTAGATGACGCGAACACCGGGGAGCTGTTTTTT
TRBJ1-4	TRBV7-9	few	NA	CASSFWQGTEEKLFF	TGTGCCAGCAGCTTTTGGCAGGGGACGGAAGAAAAACTGTTTTTT
TRBJ2-3	TRBV30	NA	TRBD1	CASEQTGASTDTQYF	TGTGCCTCCGAACAAACAGGGGCGAGCACAGATACGCAGTATTTT
TRBJ1-2	TRBV28	NA	TRBD1	CASSDGTGRDYGYTF	TGTGCCAGCAGTGATGGGACAGGGAGGGACTATGGCTACACCTTC